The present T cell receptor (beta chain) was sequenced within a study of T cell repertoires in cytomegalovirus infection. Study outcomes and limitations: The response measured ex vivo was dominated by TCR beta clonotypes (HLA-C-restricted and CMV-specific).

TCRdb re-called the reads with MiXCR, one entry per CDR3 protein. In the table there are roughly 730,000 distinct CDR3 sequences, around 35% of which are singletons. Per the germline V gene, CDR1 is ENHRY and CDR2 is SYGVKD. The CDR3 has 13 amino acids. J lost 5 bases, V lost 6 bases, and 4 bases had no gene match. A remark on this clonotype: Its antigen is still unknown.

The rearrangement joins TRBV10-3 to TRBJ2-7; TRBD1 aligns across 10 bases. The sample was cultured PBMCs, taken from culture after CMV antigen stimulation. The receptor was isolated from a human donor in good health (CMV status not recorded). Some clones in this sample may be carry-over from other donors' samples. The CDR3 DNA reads TGTGCCATCAGCGGGACAGGGGACCACGAGCAGTACTTC. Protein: CAISGTGDHEQYF.